This is a list of T cell receptor beta chains from one sample in a study of sequential checkpoint blockade in melanoma. Measured with immunoSEQ multiplex PCR; TCRdb has only the in-frame clones, and not every one. This sample carries about 40,000 clones, about nine tenths of them seen once, and the ten largest clones take around 12%. Source: CD8+ T cells sorted from blood (inferred from file names), taken from a patient given nivolumab and ipilimumab in sequence. These receptors came from a human donor with melanoma. CDR3s include the opening cysteine and the closing phenylalanine or tryptophan. Fields, in order: clone size, D gene, J gene, V gene, CDR3 DNA, CDR3 protein. D genes are given only for firm matches. Clone size is not always given. Where it is, it says once, few, many or a class for expanded clones.

- - TRBJ2-2 TRBV7-2 TGTGCCAGCAGCTCTACTAGGAACACCGGGGAGCTGTTTTTT CASSSTRNTGELFF
- - TRBJ1-2 TRBV7-3 TGTGCCAGCAGCCAAAGGGGAGTGGGACAACGATATGGCTACACCTTC CASSQRGVGQRYGYTF
- TRBD2 TRBJ2-7 TRBV14 TGTGCCAGCAGCCCTCTAGCGGGAGAAAGCCACGAGCAGTACTTC CASSPLAGESHEQYF
- TRBD2 TRBJ2-1 TRBV28 TGTGCCAGCAGCCCCGGGCTAGCGGAGCATGAGCAGTTCTTC CASSPGLAEHEQFF
- TRBD1 TRBJ2-3 TRBV18 TGTGCCAGCTCCCGCACAGGGGGCAGCGCAGATACGCAGTATTTT CASSRTGGSADTQYF
- - TRBJ2-1 TRBV7-3 TGTGCCAGCAGCACTTATGGCAATGAGCAGTTCTTC CASSTYGNEQFF
once TRBD1 TRBJ1-4 TRBV4-1 TGCGCCAGCACCTTAGGGACAGGGCAAGAAAAACTGTTTTTT CASTLGTGQEKLFF
- TRBD1 TRBJ1-2 TRBV27 TGTGCCAGCAGTTTACCAGGGGGCGAAGGCTACACCTTC CASSLPGGEGYTF
- - TRBJ1-3 TRBV27 TGTGCCAGCAGTTTGACAGGATCTGGAAACACCATATATTTT CASSLTGSGNTIYF
- TRBD1 TRBJ2-1 TRBV10-1 TGCGCCAGCAGTGAGTCGTTAGGACAGGGGTTGGCAAATGAGCAGTTCTTC CASSESLGQGLANEQFF
- - TRBJ1-1 TRBV7-9 TGTGCCAGCAGCCTTCCTCCCGGGAGGAACACTGAAGCTTTCTTT CASSLPPGRNTEAFF
- - TRBJ1-2 TRBV5-8 TGTGCCAGCAGCCTACGGGGGGGGGTCGATGGCTACACCTTC CASSLRGGVDGYTF
- TRBD1 TRBJ2-3 TRBV6-5 TGTGCCAGCAGTTACTTGACAGGGGGCACGCAGTATTTT CASSYLTGGTQYF
- - TRBJ2-7 TRBV9 TGTGCCAGCAGCGTCCAAGAGGCCTACGAGCAGTACTTC CASSVQEAYEQYF
- TRBD2 TRBJ2-1 TRBV6-5 TGTGCCAGCAGTTACTCGTCTAGCGGGAATTATGAGCAGTTCTTC CASSYSSSGNYEQFF
once - TRBJ2-1 TRBV27 TGTGCCCGTGCCGGGGATCCCTACAATGAGCAGTTCTTC CARAGDPYNEQFF
few - TRBJ1-2 TRBV14 TGTGCCAGCAGCCAAGATCGAACCGGCTATGGCTACACCTTC CASSQDRTGYGYTF
once TRBD1 TRBJ2-7 TRBV27 TGTGCCAGCAGTTTATGGGGAACAGGGGGCTACGAGCAGTACTTC CASSLWGTGGYEQYF
- TRBD2 TRBJ2-1 TRBV7-9 TGTGCCGGAAGGGCTAGCGGGACCCCCTCCTACAATGAGCAGTTCTTC CAGRASGTPSYNEQFF
- - TRBJ2-1 TRBV7-9 TGTGCCAGCAGCTTAGTACGGGTAGATGAGCAGTTCTTC CASSLVRVDEQFF
- TRBD2 TRBJ2-7 TRBV5-4 TGTGCCAGCAGCTTGGTGGCTAGCGGGTCCTACGAGCAGTACTTC CASSLVASGSYEQYF
- TRBD1 TRBJ1-1 TRBV28 TGTGCCAGCAGTGAAAACAGGGGTTACACTGAAGCTTTCTTT CASSENRGYTEAFF
- - TRBJ2-1 TRBV5-3 TGTGCCAGAAGCTTGGAGGGGATCCACAATGAGCAGTTCTTC CARSLEGIHNEQFF
- - TRBJ1-3 TRBV27 TGTGCCAGCAGTCCGCGGGGGACTGGAAACACCATATATTTT CASSPRGTGNTIYF
- - TRBJ2-2 TRBV6-4 TGTGCCAGCAGTGACAGCCAGGGCTACACCGGGGAGCTGTTTTTT CASSDSQGYTGELFF
- - TRBJ1-4 TRBV30 TGTGCCTGTTTAGACAGATCTAATGAAAAACTGTTTTTT CACLDRSNEKLFF
- - TRBJ2-3 TRBV4-1 TGCGCCAGCAGCCAACAAGGGCAGGGTGGAGATACGCAGTATTTT CASSQQGQGGDTQYF
- - TRBJ2-5 TRBV4-3 TGCGCCAGCAGCCAAGACTTGGCAGAGACCCAGTACTTC CASSQDLAETQYF
- - TRBJ1-2 TRBV14 TGTGCCAGCAGCCCATCGCTTAGTGATGGCTACACCTTC CASSPSLSDGYTF
- - TRBJ1-1 TRBV6-5 TGTGCCAGCAGTTACTCTTCATCCAACACTGAAGCTTTCTTT CASSYSSSNTEAFF
- TRBD1 TRBJ1-3 TRBV28 TGTGCCAGCAGTTTATATGGGACAGGGGTACGGGGAAACACCATATATTTT CASSLYGTGVRGNTIYF
- TRBD1 TRBJ2-2 TRBV7-9 TGTGCCAGCAGCTTAGTGGGACAGGGGAACACCGGGGAGCTGTTTTTT CASSLVGQGNTGELFF
- TRBD1 TRBJ1-5 TRBV9 TGTGCCAGCAGCGACGGACAGGGGTATCAGCCCCAGCATTTT CASSDGQGYQPQHF
- TRBD1 TRBJ2-7 TRBV5-5 TGTGCCAGCAGCTTTTGGGACAGGAGAGACGAGCAGTACTTC CASSFWDRRDEQYF
once TRBD2 TRBJ2-3 TRBV2 TGTGCCAGCAGTGAAGGAAGGGCGGGACTAGACACAGATACGCAGTATTTT CASSEGRAGLDTDTQYF
- - TRBJ2-7 TRBV5-4 TGTGCCAGCAGTCGGAGCGGGCTTAGCTCCTACGAGCAGTACTTC CASSRSGLSSYEQYF
- TRBD1 TRBJ2-7 TRBV2 TGTGCCAGCAGTCCCGGGACAGGGGTAGCGGGCGGTTCCTACGAGCAGTACTTC CASSPGTGVAGGSYEQYF
- - TRBJ2-7 TRBV19 TGTGCCAGTAGCACCCTACTGCAGGGGTTGGGCGAGCAGTACTTC CASSTLLQGLGEQYF
- - TRBJ2-1 TRBV19 TGTGCCACTACACCGGGTTCCGCCTACAATGAGCAGTTCTTC CATTPGSAYNEQFF
- TRBD1 TRBJ1-5 TRBV27 TGTGCCAGCAGTTTAATGGGACAGAATCAGCCCCAGCATTTT CASSLMGQNQPQHF
- - TRBJ2-5 TRBV4-1 TGCGCCAGCAGCCAAAATCAGGGGGGAGAGACCCAGTACTTC CASSQNQGGETQYF
- TRBD1 TRBJ2-1 TRBV5-6 TGTGCCAGCAGGACAGGGTTCTACAATGAGCAGTTCTTC CASRTGFYNEQFF
- - TRBJ2-1 TRBV6-4 TGTGCCAGCAGTGACTCTAGCGCCCCTTACAATGAGCAGTTCTTC CASSDSSAPYNEQFF
- - TRBJ2-6 TRBV29-1 TGCAGCGTTGGGGGAGGTGCCCCCTCTGGGGCCAACGTCCTGACTTTC CSVGGGAPSGANVLTF
once TRBD1 TRBJ2-2 TRBV13 TGTGCCAGCAGCTTAGTCACAGGGGCCGGGGAGCTGTTTTTT CASSLVTGAGELFF
- - TRBJ1-2 TRBV7-9 TGTGCCAGCAGCTTAGTACGGGTAGCTCAGGGCTACACCTTC CASSLVRVAQGYTF
- - TRBJ1-2 TRBV6-5 TGTGCCAGCAGTTACTCGACAGCCTATGGCTATACCTTC CASSYSTAYGYTF
- TRBD2 TRBJ2-1 TRBV27 TGTGCCAGCAGTCCCGGGAGGTTCGAGTTCTTC CASSPGRFEFF
- - TRBJ1-5 TRBV27 TGTGCCAGCAGTTACCAGGGGCTGGGGCAGCCCCAGCATTTT CASSYQGLGQPQHF
- TRBD1 TRBJ1-5 TRBV4-3 TGCGCCAGCAGCCAGGATTTGAGGACAGGGAATCAGCCCCAGCATTTT CASSQDLRTGNQPQHF
- - TRBJ2-2 TRBV7-9 TGTGCCAGCAGACAGTCCGGGGAGCTGTTTTTT CASRQSGELFF
few TRBD2 TRBJ2-1 TRBV19 TGTGCCAGTAGTATTGCGCCTAGCGGGTACTCCGAGCAGTTCTTC CASSIAPSGYSEQFF
- - TRBJ2-5 TRBV9 TGTGCCAGCAGCGTAGAGCCCATCGGGGAGGAGACCCAGTACTTC CASSVEPIGEETQYF
- - TRBJ2-7 TRBV27 TGTGCCAGCAGTTTAGGACAGAGCTACGAGCAGTACTTC CASSLGQSYEQYF
- TRBD1 TRBJ1-1 TRBV27 TGTGCCAGCAGTCTTGGACAGGGTGGGAACACTGAAGCTTTCTTT CASSLGQGGNTEAFF